This TCR beta chain was captured in a study of CD8 T cells in Susac syndrome. General study results and limits: Susac-specific public clones numbered about 16 in total CD8+ repertoires (and 5 or 6 in CD8+ TEMRA repertoires).

TCR beta sequencing covered blood CD8+ and CD4+ T cells. The CD8+ and CD4+ T cells were isolated magnetically using a negative isolation approach, whereas the TEMRA cells were enriched by FACS. When the RNA was reverse transcribed, random hexamers were used with an input of roughly 0.45 to 1 ug. TCRdb itself ran the immunoSEQ multiplex PCR reads through MiXCR, one entry per CDR3 protein. Altogether fewer than 85,000 distinct CDR3 sequences are present, approximately 94% being singletons, with the ten largest covering about 0.52%. Germline-derived CDR1 and CDR2 are SGHTA and FQGNSA. V was pared by 1 base and J by 3 bases, with 10 bases between. The CDR3 totals 15 residues. This clonotype has a single count. What it binds is not known.

Input material: CD8+ T cells from PBMCs. The gene calls are TRBV7-2 and TRBJ1-5; tentative D call: TRBD1 (6 bases). The clonotype was recovered from a human donor with Susac syndrome. The CDR3 sequence: CASSLEQGLNQPQHF. DNA for the CDR3: TGTGCCAGCAGCTTAGAACAGGGCCTCAATCAGCCCCAGCATTTT.